These 2 T cell receptor beta chains were all obtained from the same sample, sequenced in a study of CD8+CD57+ T cells in acquired aplastic anemia (dated by TCRdb to the late 2010s). Sequencing relied on an Illumina HiSeq 2000. Genomic DNA served as template for TCR beta VDJ combination and CDR3 sequence profiling. Using fastp trimming at Q25 and MiXCR clonotype assembly, TCRdb reanalyzed the public sequencing data and kept in-frame beta chains. Each record represents a unique CDR3 protein, reported with the most common genes and DNA among its rows. The sample data list some 170,000 distinct CDR3 sequences, and 60% to 80% of these were observed just once. The leading ten clones occupy roughly half of the sample. Patients chosen for sequencing had shown expansion of CD8+CD57+ cells by flow cytometry. The material sequenced was sorted CD4+, CD8+, or CD8+CD57+ T cells (not recorded which) from PBMCs. The source of these receptors is a human donor with aplastic anemia.

The chain links TRBV19 to TRBJ1-2, with TRBD1 matching 7 bases. CDR3 length equals 13 residues. Germline lookup yields CDR1 LNHDA and CDR2 SQIVND (reference sequence). The V gene end was trimmed by 3 bases and the J gene end by 6 bases; junction bases not matched to a gene: 4. The DNA of the CDR3 is TGTGCCAGTAGTATGACAGGGTGGAATGGCTACACCTTC. Amino acids: CASSMTGWNGYTF.

The chain carries TRBV29-1 and TRBJ2-1, with 14 bases aligning to TRBD2. The CDR3 runs to 16 residues. The germline V gene has CDR1 SQVTM and CDR2 ANQGSEA. V lost 3 bases to trimming and J lost 6 bases; unmatched junction nucleotides: 7. The CDR3 reads CSVDLTGLAGVNEQFF. Here the CDR3 DNA reads TGCAGCGTTGACCTGACGGGACTAGCGGGAGTCAATGAGCAGTTCTTC.